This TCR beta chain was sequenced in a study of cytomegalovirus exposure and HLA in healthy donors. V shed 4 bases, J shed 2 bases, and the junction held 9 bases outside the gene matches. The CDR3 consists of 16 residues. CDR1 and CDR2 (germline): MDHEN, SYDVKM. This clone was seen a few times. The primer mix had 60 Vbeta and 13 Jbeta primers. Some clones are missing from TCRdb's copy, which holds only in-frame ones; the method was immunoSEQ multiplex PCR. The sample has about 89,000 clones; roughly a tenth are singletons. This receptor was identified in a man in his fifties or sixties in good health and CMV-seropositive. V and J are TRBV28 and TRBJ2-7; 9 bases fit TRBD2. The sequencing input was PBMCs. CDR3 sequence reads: CASSSIGTSRPYEQYF. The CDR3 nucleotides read TGTGCCAGCAGTTCAATTGGGACTAGCCGACCCTACGAGCAGTACTTC.